What follows are 27 T cell receptor beta chains derived from one specimen sequenced in a study of Graves' ophthalmopathy and Graves' hyperthyroidism. Beta-chain TCR CDR3 regions were amplified from RNA transcripts. The library came from an HTBI-primed first-round RT-PCR and a second-round multiplex PCR. TCRdb re-called the multiplex PCR reads with MiXCR, one entry per CDR3 protein. The repertoire has 340,000 or so distinct CDR3 sequences, 15% to 20% of them found once; the top ten carry around 12%. Sequenced sample: peripheral blood. The receptor set was obtained from an adult man with Graves' ophthalmopathy.

This clonotype has ten or more counts. This chain uses TRBV19 with TRBJ2-7; 8 nucleotides match TRBD1. From germline, CDR1 is LNHDA and CDR2 SQIVND (reference sequence). The CDR3 contains 13 residues. The junction had 4 bases not matched to a gene; V was cut back by 6 bases and J by 3 bases. Written as DNA, the CDR3 is TGTGCCAGTAGGTCCGGGACAGGCTACGAGCAGTACTTC. This encodes CASRSGTGYEQYF.

This clonotype was counted at least ten times. The chain uses TRBV15 and TRBJ2-6; D tentatively reads TRBD1 or TRBD2 (5 bases each). Looked up from germline, CDR1 is LNHNV and CDR2 is YYDKDF (reference sequence). This CDR3 is built from 18 residues. The V and J ends lost 1 base and 8 bases respectively, with 21 bases between them. CDR3 in amino acids: CATSRGRVGPSLTNVLTF. The DNA of the CDR3 is TGTGCCACCAGCAGAGGCCGGGTGGGACCCTCTTTGACCAACGTCCTGACTTTC.

There are many counts of this clonotype. This chain connects TRBV6-2 or TRBV6-3 to TRBJ1-1, with D maybe TRBD1 (6 bases). V lost 5 bases to trimming and J lost 12 bases, with 25 bases between them. The CDR3 has 15 residues. Germline CDR1 and CDR2: MNHEY and SVGEGT. DNA for the CDR3: TGTGCCAGCAGTGGGCCCCGGGACATTCGAAGCCCGTCTTTCTTT. This encodes CASSGPRDIRSPSFF.

This clonotype was picked up many times. V usage is TRBV6-5 and J usage is TRBJ1-1, with D maybe TRBD1 (5 bases). Trimming pared 4 bases from V and 0 bases from J, leaving 12 bases between. Germline V CDR1 and CDR2: MNHEY, SVGAGI. The CDR3 is made up of 15 amino acids. CDR3 sequence reads: CASSSRTLVNTEAFF. CDR3 in DNA: TGTGCCAGCAGTTCAAGGACACTGGTGAACACTGAAGCTTTCTTT.

This clonotype was recorded at least ten times. The chain employs TRBV2 and TRBJ1-5; TRBD1 matches 7 bases. The CDR3 runs to 15 residues. The germline CDR1 and CDR2 sequences are SNHLY and FYNNEI. Trimming took 6 bases from V and 4 from J; bases not matched to a gene: 9. CDR3 nucleotide sequence: TGTGCCAGCAGGCCCGGACAGGTGGGAAATCAGCCCCAGCATTTT. This translates into CASRPGQVGNQPQHF.

The V and J genes are TRBV5-4 and TRBJ2-2; 7 positions match TRBD1. V trimming: 4 bases; J trimming: 5 bases; junction bases outside the gene matches: 8. From germline, CDR1 is SGHNT and CDR2 YYREEE (reference sequence). The CDR3 length is 15 residues. The CDR3 coding sequence is TGTGCCAGCAGCCCCCACCTGGACAGGACCGGGGAGCTGTTTTTT. Its protein is CASSPHLDRTGELFF.

The sample holds a few counts of this clonotype. The junction differs from germline at one of its ends, possibly a read error. The V call is TRBV6-5, the J call TRBJ1-2; no reliable D call. The germline gives CDR1 MNHEY, CDR2 SVGAGI. The CDR3 has 15 amino acids. CDR3 sequence (DNA): TGTGCCAGCAGTTTGTACGGTGGAGGACTCTATGGCTACAACTTC. Amino acid sequence: CASSLYGGGLYGYNF.

This clonotype was found many times. This rearrangement joins TRBV20-1 to TRBJ2-7, with 9 bases lining up with TRBD2. CDR1 is DFQATT and CDR2 is SNEGSKA in the germline V gene (reference sequence). The V gene end was trimmed by 3 bases and the J gene end by 0 bases; junction bases not matched to a gene: 6. The CDR3 is made up of 15 amino acids. The CDR3 loop reads CSARAWTSDSYEQYF. DNA of the CDR3: TGCAGTGCTAGGGCTTGGACTAGCGACTCCTACGAGCAGTACTTC.

V gene TRBV6-1 combines with J gene TRBJ1-6; 9 bases line up with TRBD1. This CDR3 has 15 amino acids. The trim removed 7 bases at V and 10 bases at J, leaving 11 bases unmatched. Germline loops: CDR1 MNHNS, CDR2 SASEGT. CDR3 DNA sequence: TGTGCCAGCACTCCTCTGACAGGGGGGGGATCACCCCTCCACTTT. The encoded protein is CASTPLTGGGSPLHF.

In this sample, this clonotype turned up many times. The chain combines TRBV12-3 or TRBV12-4 with TRBJ1-5; D unclear. V lost 5 bases to trimming and J lost 0 bases, with 11 bases between them. This CDR3 contains 15 residues. The CDR3 sequence is CASSQTANSNQPQHF. CDR3 bases: TGTGCCAGCAGTCAAACAGCAAATAGCAATCAGCCCCAGCATTTT.

This chain connects TRBV12-3 or TRBV12-4 to TRBJ2-5; TRBD2 agrees at 7 bases. Losses at the gene ends were 8 bases for V and 5 bases for J; bases not matched to a gene: 8. The CDR3 spans 13 residues. The CDR3 loop is CASGGSGAETQYF. CDR3 coding DNA: TGTGCCAGCGGCGGGAGCGGGGCGGAGACCCAGTACTTC.

Ten or more counts support this clonotype. The rearrangement uses TRBV24-1 and TRBJ2-5, with D tentatively TRBD2 (6 bases). This CDR3 is 15 amino acids long. Germline CDR1 and CDR2: KGHDR and SFDVKD. V shed 3 bases and J shed 5 bases, with 15 bases lying between them. The CDR3 loop is CATSDGDSGLETQYF. In DNA, the CDR3 is TGTGCCACCAGTGATGGGGACTCTGGGCTGGAGACCCAGTACTTC.

The chain carries TRBV27 and TRBJ2-5; D possibly uses TRBD1 or TRBD2 (5 bases each). Germline CDR1 MNHEY, CDR2 SMNVEV (reference sequence). Trimming pared 4 bases from V and 1 base from J, leaving 13 bases between. CDR3 size: 15 residues. CDR3 sequence (DNA): TGTGCCAGCAGTTATGGATCGGGGACCCAAGAGACCCAGTACTTC. It translates to CASSYGSGTQETQYF.

The chain joins TRBV28 to TRBJ1-6, with a tentative D call TRBD1 (6 bases). CDR1 is MDHEN, CDR2 SYDVKM, per germline. The CDR3 extends over 18 amino acids. V was cut by 4 bases and J by 2 bases, with 18 bases left in between. The CDR3 DNA reads TGTGCCAGCAGTTACGCTATTGTCAGGGGCCCCTATAATTCACCCCTCCACTTT. Residues: CASSYAIVRGPYNSPLHF.

At least ten counts were recorded for this clonotype. This chain connects TRBV4-1 to TRBJ1-2; TRBD1 is a possible D gene (5 bases). The CDR3 loop spans 15 amino acids. Germline lookup yields CDR1 MGHRA and CDR2 YSYEKL. Trimming removed 1 base from V and 5 bases from J, with 14 bases in between. This CDR3 reads CASSQVRVVLYGYTF. CDR3 coding DNA: TGCGCCAGCAGCCAAGTCAGGGTAGTCCTGTATGGCTACACCTTC.

This clonotype has a count of ten or more. J is TRBJ2-2 and V is TRBV10-3, with a weak D call TRBD1 (6 bases). Trimming stripped 4 bases from V and 5 bases from J, with 14 bases between. CDR1 and CDR2 from the germline V gene are ENHRY and SYGVKD. CDR3 length: 15 residues. The CDR3 is CAISGGTRETGELFF. In DNA form, the CDR3 reads TGTGCCATCAGTGGGGGGACAAGGGAGACCGGGGAGCTGTTTTTT.

This clonotype was recorded many times. V gene TRBV6-1 combines with J gene TRBJ1-6; D perhaps matches TRBD1 (6 bases). The CDR3 runs 15 residues. The germline gives CDR1 MNHNS, CDR2 SASEGT. V gave up 6 bases and J gave up 7 bases, with 16 bases separating them. The CDR3, as DNA: TGTGCCAGCAGCCCCGGGGGGGCGGGGAATTCACCCCTCCACTTT. Protein sequence: CASSPGGAGNSPLHF.

This clonotype was picked up many times. V usage is TRBV12-3 or TRBV12-4 and J usage is TRBJ1-6, with D possibly matching TRBD1 (6 bases). The CDR3 covers 16 residues. Between the trimmed V and J ends, which lost 4 bases and 7 bases, there was a span of 17 bases. CDR3 nucleotides: TGTGCCAGCAGTTCGGACAGCCCTTCCCTAAATTCACCCCTCCACTTT. Translated: CASSSDSPSLNSPLHF.

This clonotype has only a few counts. The rearrangement links TRBV6-1 to TRBJ2-5; 7 bases map to TRBD1. The CDR3 is made up of 13 amino acids. V was pared by 8 bases and J by 3 bases, with 6 bases of the junction left unmatched. Germline V lookup: CDR1 MNHNS, CDR2 SASEGT. The CDR3 spells CASRWTGKETQYF. The CDR3 region has the DNA TGTGCCAGCCGATGGACAGGAAAAGAGACCCAGTACTTC.

This chain uses TRBV19 with TRBJ1-2, with 8 bases aligning to TRBD1. V dropped 3 bases and J dropped 5; count of bases not matched to a gene: 5. CDR1 is LNHDA and CDR2 is SQIVND in the germline V gene (reference sequence). This CDR3 comprises 14 residues. The CDR3 is CASSIPGQAYGYTF. The CDR3, as DNA: TGTGCCAGTAGTATCCCGGGACAGGCATATGGCTACACCTTC.

This clonotype has a count of ten or more. The gene calls are TRBV4-3 and TRBJ1-2; the D is unclear. This CDR3 is 16 amino acids long. The V gene lost 0 bases and the J gene lost 2 bases, with 13 bases spanning the gap. The germline CDR1 and CDR2 sequences are LGHNA and YSLEER. The CDR3 spells CASSQDPGAGNYGYTF. The CDR3 DNA follows: TGCGCCAGCAGCCAAGATCCAGGAGCCGGAAACTATGGCTACACCTTC.

Many counts were recorded for this clonotype. V and J are TRBV10-2 and TRBJ2-7, with D tentatively TRBD2 (5 bases). The CDR3 runs to 12 residues. CDR1 is WSHSY and CDR2 is SAAADI in the germline V gene. The ends were cut back, 4 bases at V and 5 bases at J, with 9 bases in the middle. The DNA of the CDR3 is TGCGCCAGCAGTGCCGAGCGGAACGAGCAGTACTTC. It encodes CASSAERNEQYF.

This clonotype was found many times. The genes are TRBV6-1 and TRBJ1-2; D is unresolved. Germline CDR1 and CDR2: MNHNS and SASEGT. This CDR3 has 13 amino acids. Between the trimmed V and J ends, which lost 1 base and 4 bases, there was a span of 7 bases. The DNA of the CDR3 is TGTGCCAGCAGTGAAGGGGTCGGCTATGGCTACACCTTC. This sequence encodes CASSEGVGYGYTF.

This clonotype was recorded many times. The V gene is TRBV24-1, the J gene TRBJ2-5; D ambiguous. Trimming removed 5 bases from V and 2 bases from J, with 11 bases in between. The germline V gene has CDR1 KGHDR and CDR2 SFDVKD. The CDR3 runs 14 residues. CDR3 sequence reads: CATSGGLPQETQYF. DNA for the CDR3: TGTGCCACCAGTGGGGGTCTACCTCAAGAGACCCAGTACTTC.

The chain has TRBV7-2 and TRBJ1-1; D is undetermined. Between the trimmed V and J ends, which lost 1 base and 13 bases, there was a span of 10 bases. CDR1 is SGHTA, CDR2 FQGNSA, per germline. The CDR3 is 11 amino acids. The CDR3 spells CASSLVPQVFF. CDR3 in DNA: TGTGCCAGCAGCTTAGTCCCGCAAGTTTTCTTT.

This clonotype was found many times. The V and J genes are TRBV2 and TRBJ2-2, with 9 bases matching TRBD2. The CDR3 length is 16 residues. Germline CDR1 SNHLY, CDR2 FYNNEI. Trimming removed 4 bases from V and 2 bases from J; junction bases left unmatched: 5. CDR3 DNA sequence: TGTGCCAGCAGTGTTAAAGCGGGGGGCAACACCGGGGAGCTGTTTTTT. Amino acid sequence: CASSVKAGGNTGELFF.

J is TRBJ2-5 and V is TRBV28; D possibly corresponds to TRBD1 (5 bases). The CDR3 is 14 residues long. The germline CDR1 and CDR2 sequences are MDHEN and SYDVKM. The V gene lost 3 bases and the J gene lost 0 bases, with 8 bases spanning the gap. CDR3 sequence (DNA): TGTGCCAGCAGTTTTGAGGACAACCAAGAGACCCAGTACTTC. As protein: CASSFEDNQETQYF.